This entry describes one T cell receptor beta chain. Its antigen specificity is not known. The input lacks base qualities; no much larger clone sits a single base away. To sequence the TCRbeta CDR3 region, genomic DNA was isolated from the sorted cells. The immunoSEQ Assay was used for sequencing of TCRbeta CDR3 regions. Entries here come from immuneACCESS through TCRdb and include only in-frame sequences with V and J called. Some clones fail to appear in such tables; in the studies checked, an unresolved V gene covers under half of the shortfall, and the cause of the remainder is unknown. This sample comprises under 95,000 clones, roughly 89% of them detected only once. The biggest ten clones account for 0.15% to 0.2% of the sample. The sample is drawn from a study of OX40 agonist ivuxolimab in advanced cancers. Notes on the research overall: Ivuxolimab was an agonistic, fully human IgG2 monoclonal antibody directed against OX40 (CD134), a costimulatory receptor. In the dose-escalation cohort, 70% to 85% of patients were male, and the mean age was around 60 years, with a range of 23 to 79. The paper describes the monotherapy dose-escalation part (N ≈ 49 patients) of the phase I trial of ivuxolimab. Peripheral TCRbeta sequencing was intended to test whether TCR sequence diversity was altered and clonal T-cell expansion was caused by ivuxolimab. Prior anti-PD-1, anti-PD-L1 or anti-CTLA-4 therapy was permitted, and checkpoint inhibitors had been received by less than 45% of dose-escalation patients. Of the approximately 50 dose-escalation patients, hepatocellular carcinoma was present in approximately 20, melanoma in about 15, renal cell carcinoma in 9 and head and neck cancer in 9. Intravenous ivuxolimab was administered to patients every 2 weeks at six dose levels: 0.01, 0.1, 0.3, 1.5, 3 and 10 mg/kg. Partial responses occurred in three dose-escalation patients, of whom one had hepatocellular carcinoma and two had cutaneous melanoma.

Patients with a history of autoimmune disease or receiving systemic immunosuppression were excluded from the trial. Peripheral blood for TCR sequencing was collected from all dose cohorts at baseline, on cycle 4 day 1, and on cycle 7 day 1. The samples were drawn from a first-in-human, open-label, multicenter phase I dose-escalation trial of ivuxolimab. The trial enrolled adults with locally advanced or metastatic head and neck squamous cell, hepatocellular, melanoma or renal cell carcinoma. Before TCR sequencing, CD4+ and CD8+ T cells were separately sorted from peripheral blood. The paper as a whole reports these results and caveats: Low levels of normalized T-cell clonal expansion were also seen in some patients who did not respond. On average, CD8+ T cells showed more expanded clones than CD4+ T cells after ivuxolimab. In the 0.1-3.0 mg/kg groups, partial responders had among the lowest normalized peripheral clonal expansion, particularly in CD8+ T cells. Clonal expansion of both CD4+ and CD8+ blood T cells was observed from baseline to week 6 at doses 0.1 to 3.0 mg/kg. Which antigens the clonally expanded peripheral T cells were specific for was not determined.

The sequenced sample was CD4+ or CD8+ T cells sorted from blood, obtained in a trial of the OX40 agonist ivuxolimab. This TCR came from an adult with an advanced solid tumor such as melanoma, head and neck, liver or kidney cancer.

The CDR3 protein sequence reads: CASSPQGSSGEQYF. The nucleotides are TGCGCCAGCAGCCCACAGGGTTCCAGTGGGGAGCAGTACTTC. This receptor chain uses TRBV5-1 and TRBJ2-7; the D segment could be TRBD1, given 6 matching bases. From the germline V gene, CDR1 is SGHRS and CDR2 is YFSETQ. At the junction V is shortened by 4 bases and J by 7 bases, with 18 bases in between. The CDR3 numbers 14 residues from cysteine through phenylalanine. The DNA shown is the 42-base CDR3, in frame from base 1. When the CDR3 is completed using the reference TRBV5-1 and TRBJ2-7 genes on either side, the full variable domain is KAGVTQTPRYLIKTRGQQVTLSCSPISGHRSVSWYQQTPGQGLQFLFEYFSETQRNKGNFPGRFSGRQFSNSRSEMNVSTLELGDSALYLCASSPQGSSGEQYFGPGTRLTVT.